The entry below describes one TCR beta chain. The entry originates in a study of blood T cell repertoires in COVID-19. At the level of the study: Italy, Spain and the United States were the sources of the convalescent and acute COVID-19 samples. From T cells, B-cell-depleted T cells, or PBMCs came the material, which was cDNA or gDNA.

Under the authors' procedure: Reference gene primers were amplified, and this amplification served to estimate nucleated cell counts. This table comes from immunoSEQ multiplex PCR, and its TCRdb copy is limited to in-frame clones, with some not included. Clone size and the V and J calls come from that table; the DNA yielded D and trimming. The repertoire has under 250,000 clones, about 89% of them found once; the top ten carry under 2%. With 0 bases clipped from V and 6 bases from J, the junction kept 4 bases outside the gene matches. Germline-derived CDR1 and CDR2 are SEHNR and FQNEAQ (reference sequence). The CDR3 consists of 15 residues.

Sequenced material: peripheral blood. This TCR was sampled from a woman aged 55-69 years who had recovered from COVID-19. The genes are TRBV7-9 and TRBJ1-1; 10 bases align to TRBD1. DNA for the CDR3: TGTGCCAGCAGCTTAGCCGGGACAGGGGTGGCTGAAGCTTTCTTT. Translated, it gives CASSLAGTGVAEAFF.